Each of the 22 T cell receptor beta chains below was sequenced from the same sample in a study of cytomegalovirus exposure and HLA in healthy donors. 13 Jbeta primers and 60 Vbeta primers were used for the PCR. Profiled with immunoSEQ multiplex PCR; TCRdb holds only in-frame clones, not every one. The data hold some 150,000 clones, with around 80% observed a single time. The sample was PBMCs. The receptor set was obtained from a man between 18 and 29 years old in good health and CMV-seropositive.

The chain combines TRBV6-1 with TRBJ2-7; 7 bases match TRBD1. V lost 5 bases to trimming and J lost 7 bases; unmatched junction nucleotides: 5. There are 12 residues in the CDR3. In germline, CDR1 is MNHNS, CDR2 SASEGT. DNA of the CDR3: TGTGCCAGCAGTTTACAGGGGAATGAGCAGTACTTC. Amino acid sequence: CASSLQGNEQYF.

CDR3 protein: CASSLGSGSYEQYF. CDR3 in DNA: TGTGCCAGCAGCTTGGGCAGCGGGTCCTACGAGCAGTACTTC. The J gene is TRBJ2-7, the V gene TRBV7-2; tentatively, D is TRBD2 (6 bases). Germline V gene data show CDR1 as SGHTA and CDR2 as FQGNSA. The CDR3 extends over 14 amino acids. V lost 3 bases and J lost 1, with 10 bases in between. The whole variable domain, remainder taken from reference TRBV7-2 and TRBJ2-7, is GAGVSQSPSNKVTEKGKDVELRCDPISGHTALYWYRQSLGQGLEFLIYFQGNSAPDKSGLPSDRFSAERTGGSVSTLTIQRTQQEDSAVYLCASSLGSGSYEQYFGPGTRLTVT.

For the CDR3, the DNA is TGCAGCGGCCGAACAGGGAGCACTGAAGCTTTCTTT. Protein sequence: CSGRTGSTEAFF. This sequence joins TRBV29-1 and TRBJ1-1, with D perhaps matching TRBD1 (6 bases). Deletions cut 7 bases from V and 4 bases from J, with 13 bases between. This CDR3 region has 12 residues. Germline V CDR1 and CDR2: SQVTM, ANQGSEA. The whole variable domain, remainder taken from reference TRBV29-1 and TRBJ1-1, is SAVISQKPSRDICQRGTSLTIQCQVDSQVTMMFWYRQQPGQSLTLIATANQGSEATYESGFVIDKFPISRPNLTFSTLTVSNMSPEDSSIYLCSGRTGSTEAFFGQGTRLTVV.

The rearrangement links TRBV5-1 to TRBJ2-7; possible D gene TRBD1, 6 bases. The germline V and J ends were trimmed by 5 bases and 1 base, with 10 bases remaining between them. Germline CDR1 is SGHRS and CDR2 is YFSETQ. The CDR3 is made up of 13 amino acids. CDR3 sequence: CASRPDRSYEQYF. The CDR3, as DNA: TGCGCCAGCAGACCGGACAGATCCTACGAGCAGTACTTC. Complete variable domain (other parts from reference TRBV5-1 and TRBJ2-7): KAGVTQTPRYLIKTRGQQVTLSCSPISGHRSVSWYQQTPGQGLQFLFEYFSETQRNKGNFPGRFSGRQFSNSRSEMNVSTLELGDSALYLCASRPDRSYEQYFGPGTRLTVT.

V usage is TRBV2 and J usage is TRBJ1-6; TRBD1 agrees at 9 bases. CDR1 is SNHLY, CDR2 FYNNEI, per germline. J was trimmed by 0 bases and V by 7 bases; bases with no gene match: 7. The CDR3 contains 17 residues. CDR3 DNA: TGTGCCAGCAATGGAGGGACAGGGAGCTCCTATAATTCACCCCTCCACTTT. Protein sequence: CASNGGTGSSYNSPLHF.

V and J are TRBV5-1 and TRBJ2-1, with TRBD2 matching over 11 bases. Germline V CDR1 and CDR2: SGHRS, YFSETQ. With V trimmed by 0 bases and J by 7 bases, 3 bases remained unmatched. The CDR3 runs 15 residues. CDR3 bases: TGCGCCAGCAGCTTGGGGACTAGCGGGTTTAATGAGCAGTTCTTC. Protein product: CASSLGTSGFNEQFF.

This chain joins TRBV7-8 and TRBJ1-3, with unresolved D. Trimming took 1 base from V and 0 from J, leaving 10 bases between them. Germline assignment: CDR1 SGHVS and CDR2 FQNEAQ. The CDR3 spans 16 residues. The CDR3 loop is CASSLEHLHSGNTIYF. CDR3 nucleotide sequence: TGTGCCAGCAGCTTAGAACACCTGCACTCTGGAAACACCATATATTTT.

The rearrangement joins TRBV6-5 to TRBJ2-7; TRBD1 matches at 7 bases. CDR3 length: 15 residues. Germline lookup yields CDR1 MNHEY and CDR2 SVGAGI. V was clipped by 7 bases and J by 0 bases; unmatched bases: 9. DNA of the CDR3: TGTGCCAGCACCCCCGACAGGGCCAGCTCCTACGAGCAGTACTTC. Translation gives CASTPDRASSYEQYF.

The chain uses TRBV6-5 and TRBJ2-1; D is unclear. From germline, CDR1 is MNHEY and CDR2 SVGAGI. The V gene lost 6 bases and the J gene lost 0 bases, with 6 bases spanning the gap. The CDR3 sequence is 13 residues long. Here the CDR3 reads CASSSRSYNEQFF. CDR3 in DNA: TGTGCCAGCAGCTCGCGCTCCTACAATGAGCAGTTCTTC.

This clone was found once. This chain connects TRBV9 to TRBJ2-7; 9 bases agree with TRBD1. V shed 0 bases, J shed 4 bases, and the junction held 5 bases outside the gene matches. This CDR3 region has 15 residues. CDR1 is SGDLS, CDR2 YYNGEE, per germline. CDR3 amino acids: CASSVERTGDYEQYF. CDR3 in DNA: TGTGCCAGCAGCGTAGAGCGGACAGGGGATTACGAGCAGTACTTC.

The chain uses TRBV6-5 and TRBJ2-7; no clear D. Germline V gene sequence: CDR1 MNHEY, CDR2 SVGAGI. V lost 0 bases and J lost 3, with 3 bases in between. The CDR3 spans 12 residues. The CDR3 region has the DNA TGTGCCAGCAGTTACTCGAGCTACGAGCAGTACTTC. The encoded protein is CASSYSSYEQYF.

This chain joins TRBV27 and TRBJ2-7, with a weak D call TRBD2 (6 bases). V lost 3 bases and J lost 1, with 10 bases in between. CDR1 and CDR2 from the germline V gene are MNHEY and SMNVEV (reference sequence). The CDR3 is made up of 14 amino acids. Here the CDR3 DNA reads TGTGCCAGCAGTTTTACAGCGGGTTCCTACGAGCAGTACTTC. It is translated as CASSFTAGSYEQYF.

This clone has more than one count but fewer than ten. V usage is TRBV5-8 and J usage is TRBJ1-1; possible D gene TRBD1, 5 bases. CDR3 length equals 16 residues. Germline V gives CDR1 SGHTS, CDR2 YDEGEE. Trimming left V 6 bases short and J 1 base short, with 19 bases between. CDR3 loop: CASTIGSRGTNTEAFF. CDR3 coding DNA: TGTGCCAGCACCATTGGTTCCCGGGGGACGAACACTGAAGCTTTCTTT.

The genes are TRBV19 and TRBJ1-5; D is perhaps TRBD1 (5 bases). Germline CDR1 and CDR2: LNHDA and SQIVND (reference sequence). The V end was cut by 10 bases, the J end by 7 bases, with 17 bases between. The CDR3 is made up of 13 amino acids. Here the CDR3 reads CATRDFGAQPQHF. As DNA, the CDR3 is TGTGCCACCCGGGACTTCGGCGCGCAGCCCCAGCATTTT.

The chain combines TRBV5-6 with TRBJ2-6; D unclear. Per germline, CDR1 SGHDT and CDR2 YYEEEE. V lost 4 bases and J lost 4, with 6 bases in between. The CDR3 consists of 13 residues. CDR3 sequence (DNA): TGTGCCAGCAGCGAGAACGGGGCCAACGTCCTGACTTTC. This sequence encodes CASSENGANVLTF.

This rearrangement joins TRBV6-5 to TRBJ1-1; no definite D call. CDR1 is MNHEY, CDR2 SVGAGI, per germline. The CDR3 has 14 amino acids. V was cut by 3 bases and J by 3 bases, with 11 bases left in between. The CDR3 DNA is TGTGCCAGCAGTTATACGCGGGTTTACACTGAAGCTTTCTTT. It translates to CASSYTRVYTEAFF.

V gene TRBV10-1 combines with J gene TRBJ2-7, with no clear D. Germline CDR1 reads WNHNN; CDR2 reads SYGVQD (reference sequence). The CDR3 is 11 residues long. With 3 bases removed from V and 9 bases from J, the gap between germline ends came to 9 bases. CDR3 nucleotide sequence: TGCGCCAGCAGTGATTCACTTGGGCAGTACTTC. It yields the protein CASSDSLGQYF.

The chain joins TRBV7-8 to TRBJ2-1, with 14 nucleotides matching TRBD2. The CDR3 sequence is 20 residues long. Germline V lookup: CDR1 SGHVS, CDR2 FQNEAQ. V shed 6 bases, J shed 4 bases, and the junction held 17 bases outside the gene matches. This chain's CDR3 is CASRPIRTSGRPTPYNEQFF. The CDR3 DNA sequence: TGTGCCAGCAGACCTATTAGGACTAGCGGGAGGCCCACCCCATACAATGAGCAGTTCTTC.

The CDR3 DNA is TGTGCCAGCAGCTCCCCTTGGGGCGAGCAGTACTTC. This translates into CASSSPWGEQYF. The chain uses TRBV7-9 and TRBJ2-5; D not certain. TRBJ2-7 explains the end of the DNA better; the J call may be wrong. CDR1 and CDR2 (germline): SEHNR, FQNEAQ (reference sequence). The CDR3 loop spans 12 amino acids.

The chain links TRBV14 to TRBJ1-2; tentative D call: TRBD1 (6 bases). CDR1 is SGHDN, CDR2 FVKESK, per germline. CDR3 length equals 13 residues. V lost 1 base, J lost 6 bases, and 9 bases lay in between. The CDR3 DNA sequence: TGTGCCAGCAGCCAAGGGACAGCTAATGGCTACACCTTC. Translated: CASSQGTANGYTF.

V and J are TRBV29-1 and TRBJ2-3; 14 bases match TRBD2. The CDR3 runs 17 residues. Per germline, CDR1 SQVTM and CDR2 ANQGSEA. The J segment lost 0 bases and the V segment lost 6 bases, leaving 8 bases of the junction unmatched. The CDR3, as DNA: TGCAGCGTGGGGGGGGGACTAGCGGGGGCAAGCACAGATACGCAGTATTTT. The encoded protein is CSVGGGLAGASTDTQYF.

This clone was counted between two and nine times. The V call is TRBV27, the J call TRBJ1-1; D gene unclear. The V and J ends lost 7 bases and 0 bases respectively, with 9 bases between them. CDR3 length equals 13 residues. Germline V gene sequence: CDR1 MNHEY, CDR2 SMNVEV (reference sequence). CDR3 in DNA: TGTGCCAGCATTGGCAGTTTGAACACTGAAGCTTTCTTT. Translating gives CASIGSLNTEAFF.